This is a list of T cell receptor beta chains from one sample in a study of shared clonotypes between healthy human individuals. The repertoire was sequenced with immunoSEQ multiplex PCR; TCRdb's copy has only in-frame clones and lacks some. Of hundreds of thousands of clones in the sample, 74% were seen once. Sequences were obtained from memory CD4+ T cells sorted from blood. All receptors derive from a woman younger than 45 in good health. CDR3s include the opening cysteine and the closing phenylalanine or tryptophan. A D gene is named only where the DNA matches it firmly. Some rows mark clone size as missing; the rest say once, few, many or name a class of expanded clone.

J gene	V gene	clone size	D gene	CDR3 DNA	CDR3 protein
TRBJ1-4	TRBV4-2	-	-	TGTGCCAGCAGCCAAGATTTGAGGGCAACTAATGAAAAACTGTTTTTT	CASSQDLRATNEKLFF
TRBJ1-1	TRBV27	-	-	TGTGCCAGCAGTTTAAATCAGGGGCAGAACACTGAAGCTTTCTTT	CASSLNQGQNTEAFF
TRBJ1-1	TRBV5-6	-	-	TGTGCCAGCAGCTTGTTAGCAGGGGTTCGGACTGAAGCTTTCTTT	CASSLLAGVRTEAFF
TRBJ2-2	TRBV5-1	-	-	TGCGCCAGCAGCTTGGCGACAGTAACCGGGGAGCTGTTTTTT	CASSLATVTGELFF
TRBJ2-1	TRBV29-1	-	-	TGCAGCGTTGAAAGGAGCCGTTACAATGAGCAGTTCTTC	CSVERSRYNEQFF
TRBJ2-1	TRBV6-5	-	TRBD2	TGTGCCAGCAGCGATCTGGGCGGGAGGAAAGATGAGCAGTTCTTC	CASSDLGGRKDEQFF
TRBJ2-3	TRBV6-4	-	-	TGTGCCAGCAGTGACCCCCAACGGGGCACAGATACGCAGTATTTT	CASSDPQRGTDTQYF
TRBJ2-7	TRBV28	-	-	TGTGCCAGCACCCAGGGTAGCGACTCCGAGCAGTACTTC	CASTQGSDSEQYF
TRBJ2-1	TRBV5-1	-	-	TGCGCCAGCAGCTTGGTAGGGGGAAACAATGAGCAGTTCTTC	CASSLVGGNNEQFF
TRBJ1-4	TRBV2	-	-	TGTGCCAGCAGTGAAAGCTCAAAAGGAGAAAAACTGTTTTTT	CASSESSKGEKLFF
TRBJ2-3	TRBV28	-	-	TGTGCCAGCAGTTTAGAAAGTCCGGGAAGGGCGCAGTATTTT	CASSLESPGRAQYF
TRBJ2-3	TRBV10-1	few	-	TGCGCCAGCAGTGAGTCTACGGGAATCACAGATACGCAGTATTTT	CASSESTGITDTQYF
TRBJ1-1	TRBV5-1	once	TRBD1	TGCGCCAGCAGAAAGGGATGGGGGGACAGGGAAGGTGAAGCTTTCTTT	CASRKGWGDREGEAFF
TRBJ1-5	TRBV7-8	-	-	TGTGCCAGCAGCTTAGCGGGGACCCTGAGAGGCAATCAGCCCCAGCATTTT	CASSLAGTLRGNQPQHF
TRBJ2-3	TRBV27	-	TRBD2	TGTGCCAGCAGTCCTATAGGACTAGCCGTTGGTGATACGCAGTATTTT	CASSPIGLAVGDTQYF
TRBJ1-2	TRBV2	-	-	TGTGCCAGCAGTAAGGCCAGGGCAGAATATGGCTACACCTTC	CASSKARAEYGYTF
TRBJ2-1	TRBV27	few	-	TGTGCCAGCAGTTTAATTATAGGCGGGATCGAGCAGTTCTTC	CASSLIIGGIEQFF
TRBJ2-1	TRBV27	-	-	TGTGCCAGCAGTCGATCCGGGATTTGGGACAATGAGCAGTTCTTC	CASSRSGIWDNEQFF
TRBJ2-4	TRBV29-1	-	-	TGCAGCGTTGGTGTGGGCAGTCACCCAAACATTCAGTACTTC	CSVGVGSHPNIQYF
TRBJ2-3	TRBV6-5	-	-	TGTGCCAGCAGTTATGATATAAGGGCCACAGATACGCAGTATTTT	CASSYDIRATDTQYF